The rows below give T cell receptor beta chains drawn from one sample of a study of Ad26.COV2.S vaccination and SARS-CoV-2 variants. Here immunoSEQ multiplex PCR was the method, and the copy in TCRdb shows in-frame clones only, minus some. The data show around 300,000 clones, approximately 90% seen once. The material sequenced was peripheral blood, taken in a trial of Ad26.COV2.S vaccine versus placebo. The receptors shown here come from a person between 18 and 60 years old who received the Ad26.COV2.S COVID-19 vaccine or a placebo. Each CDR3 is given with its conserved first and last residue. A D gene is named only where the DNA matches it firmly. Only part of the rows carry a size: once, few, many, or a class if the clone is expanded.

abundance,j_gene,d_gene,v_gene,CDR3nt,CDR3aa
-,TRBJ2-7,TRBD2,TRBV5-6,TGTGCCAGCAGCTACGGACTAGCGGGGACCTACGAGCAGTACTTC,CASSYGLAGTYEQYF
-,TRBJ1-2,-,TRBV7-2,TGTGCCAGCAGCCCAGCGCAGGGGAGGTACTATGGCTACACCTTC,CASSPAQGRYYGYTF
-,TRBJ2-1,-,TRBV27,TGTGCCAGCAGAGACTGGAGTTTCGATGAGCAGTTCTTC,CASRDWSFDEQFF
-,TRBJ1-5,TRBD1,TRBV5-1,TGCGCCAGCAGCACCGGGACAGGGGGCGTCGGTCAGCCCCAGCATTTT,CASSTGTGGVGQPQHF
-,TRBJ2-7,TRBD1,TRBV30,TGTGCCTGGGGGACAGGGAGGAACTACGAGCAGTACTTC,CAWGTGRNYEQYF
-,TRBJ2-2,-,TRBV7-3,TGTGCCAGCAGCTTACAAGGGGGAGGCACCGGGGAGCTGTTTTTT,CASSLQGGGTGELFF
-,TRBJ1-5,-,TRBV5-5,TGTGCCAGCACCCCGGCACTGTATAGCAATCAGCCCCAGCATTTT,CASTPALYSNQPQHF
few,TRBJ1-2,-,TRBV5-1,TGCGCCAGCAGCTTGGCACAGGAAAACTATGGCTACACCTTC,CASSLAQENYGYTF
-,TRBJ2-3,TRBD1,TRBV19,TGTGCCAGTAGTGGTAGGGGGCGCACAGATACGCAGTATTTT,CASSGRGRTDTQYF
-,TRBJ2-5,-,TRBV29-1,TGCAGCGTTTTAGGGGACCAAGAGACCCAGTACTTC,CSVLGDQETQYF
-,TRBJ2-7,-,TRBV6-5,TGTGCCAGCAGTCAGGGTAACGAGCAGTACTTC,CASSQGNEQYF
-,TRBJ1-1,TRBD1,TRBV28,TGTGCCAGCAGTCTACCGGGACAGGGGACTGAAGCTTTCTTT,CASSLPGQGTEAFF
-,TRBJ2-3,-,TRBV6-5,TGTGCCAGCAGTTACAGGGGTAGTATAACAGATACGCAGTATTTT,CASSYRGSITDTQYF
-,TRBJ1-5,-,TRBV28,TGTGCCAGCAGACTACAGGGCTATAGCAATCAGCCCCAGCATTTT,CASRLQGYSNQPQHF
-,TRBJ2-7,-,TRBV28,TGTGCCAGCAGTCCCATGATAAGGGAGCAGTACTTC,CASSPMIREQYF
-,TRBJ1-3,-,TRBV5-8,TGTGCCAGCAGCTTAGGACATATAGCTGGAAACACCATATATTTT,CASSLGHIAGNTIYF
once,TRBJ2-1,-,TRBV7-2,TGTGCCAGCAGCCAGGGACTTGTTGAGCAGTTCTTC,CASSQGLVEQFF
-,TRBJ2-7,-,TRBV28,TGTGCCAGCAGTTTTATTACTGCCGAGCAGTACTTC,CASSFITAEQYF
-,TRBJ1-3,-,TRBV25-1,TGTGCCAGCAGTGCGACTTTACAGGGATCGAGAAACACCATATATTTT,CASSATLQGSRNTIYF
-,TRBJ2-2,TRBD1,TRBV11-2,TGTGCCAGCAGCTTAGTTGGACAGGGTACGAAATCCGGGGAGCTGTTTTTT,CASSLVGQGTKSGELFF
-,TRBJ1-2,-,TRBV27,TGTGCCAGCACCCCGGGTGGGGCTTACGGCTACACCTTC,CASTPGGAYGYTF
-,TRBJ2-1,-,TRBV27,TGTGCCAGCAGTGGAGGGAGCTATTACAATGAGCAGTTCTTC,CASSGGSYYNEQFF
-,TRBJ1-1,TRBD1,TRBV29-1,TGCAGCGTTGAAGATACAGACAGGGCGATTCGAGGCACTGAAGCTTTCTTT,CSVEDTDRAIRGTEAFF
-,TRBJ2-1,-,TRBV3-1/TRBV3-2,TGTGCCAGCAGCCAAGATACTATGGGGCAGTTCTTC,CASSQDTMGQFF
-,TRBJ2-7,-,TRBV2,TGTGCCAGCAGGGACTTGAGTGAGGAGCAGTACTTC,CASRDLSEEQYF
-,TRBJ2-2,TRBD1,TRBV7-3,TGTGCCAGCAGCCCTCAGGGTCCCGGGACAGGGAACACCGGGGAGCTGTTTTTT,CASSPQGPGTGNTGELFF
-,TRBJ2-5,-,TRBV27,TGTGCCAGCAGGGGAATAACAGAGACCCAGTACTTC,CASRGITETQYF
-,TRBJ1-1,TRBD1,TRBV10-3,TGTGCCATCAGTGGTGGACAGGAAGGGACTGAAGCTTTCTTT,CAISGGQEGTEAFF
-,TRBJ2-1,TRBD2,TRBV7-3,TGTGCCAGCAGTCCCGGGACTAGCTTGTTCTTC,CASSPGTSLFF
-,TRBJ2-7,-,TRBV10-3,TGTGCCATCAGTGAGTCGTATTACGAGCAGTACTTC,CAISESYYEQYF
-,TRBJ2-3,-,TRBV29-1,TGCAGCGTTGAATGGTCGGGGCAGGGCCGCACAGATACGCAGTATTTT,CSVEWSGQGRTDTQYF
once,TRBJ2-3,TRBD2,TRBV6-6,TGTGCCAGCAGTTATCTAGCGGGAGGGGTTACAGATACGCAGTATTTT,CASSYLAGGVTDTQYF
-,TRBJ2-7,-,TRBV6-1,TGTGCCAGCAGTGATCTCATGCGGGGCCGGAGCTCCTACGAGCAGTACTTC,CASSDLMRGRSSYEQYF
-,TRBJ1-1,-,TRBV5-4,TGTGCCAGCAGCTTCTGGACAGCTGAAGCTTTCTTT,CASSFWTAEAFF
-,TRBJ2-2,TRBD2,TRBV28,TGTGCCAGCAGTTTCAAGGCTAGCGGGAGGAGCGGGGAGCTGTTTTTT,CASSFKASGRSGELFF
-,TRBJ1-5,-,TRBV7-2,TGTGCCAGCAGCTTAGCGCTTCAGTCGAGTAAGCCGCCCCAGCATTTT,CASSLALQSSKPPQHF
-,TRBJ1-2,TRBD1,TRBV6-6,TGTGCCAGCAGTTGGGACAGGGGGCGAAATGGCTACACCTTC,CASSWDRGRNGYTF
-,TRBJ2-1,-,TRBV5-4,TGTGCCAGCAGCTTAACAGGGACCAATGAGCAGTTCTTC,CASSLTGTNEQFF
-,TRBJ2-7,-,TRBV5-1,TGCGCCAGCAGCTTCAGCGGTGGTTACGAGCAGTACTTC,CASSFSGGYEQYF
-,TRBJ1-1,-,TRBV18,TGTGCCAGCTCACCACCGTCAGCAGCGCCCAATGAAGCTTTCTTT,CASSPPSAAPNEAFF
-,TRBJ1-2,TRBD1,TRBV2,TGTGCCGGGACAGGGAAGAGATATGGCTACACCTTC,CAGTGKRYGYTF
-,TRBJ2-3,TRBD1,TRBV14,TGTGCCAGCAGCCCAGAGACAGGGCCAGATACGCAGTATTTT,CASSPETGPDTQYF
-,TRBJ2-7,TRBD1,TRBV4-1,TGCGCCAGCAGCGGACAGGGAAGCACCTACGAGCAGTACTTC,CASSGQGSTYEQYF
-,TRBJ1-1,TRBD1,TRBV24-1,TGTGCCACCAGTGATTTGCGCCATGGACAGGTCCCCGTCCGAGGAGCTTTCTTT,CATSDLRHGQVPVRGAFF
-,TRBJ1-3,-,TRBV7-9,TGTGCCAGCAGCTTATCCCCCCTGACAGGTTATGGAAACACCATATATTTT,CASSLSPLTGYGNTIYF
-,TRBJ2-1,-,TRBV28,TGTGCCAGCAGTGACGACGGTGGCTCCTACAATGAGCAGTTCTTC,CASSDDGGSYNEQFF
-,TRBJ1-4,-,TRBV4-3,TGCGCCAGCAGCCTCGGGACATCTACTAATGAAAAACTGTTTTTT,CASSLGTSTNEKLFF
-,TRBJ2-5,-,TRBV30,TGTGCCTGGAGTGCGGGGTTAGCCCAAGAGACCCAGTACTTC,CAWSAGLAQETQYF
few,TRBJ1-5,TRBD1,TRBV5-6,TGTGCCAGCAGTTCGGGACAGGGAATCCAGCCCCAGCATTTT,CASSSGQGIQPQHF
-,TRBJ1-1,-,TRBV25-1,TGTGCCAGCAGTGGAGTGGCAGGCCTGGGCACTGAAGCTTTCTTT,CASSGVAGLGTEAFF
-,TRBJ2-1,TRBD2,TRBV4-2,TGTGCCAGCAGCCGCCAGGGACTAGCGGGTTACAATGAGCAGTTCTTC,CASSRQGLAGYNEQFF